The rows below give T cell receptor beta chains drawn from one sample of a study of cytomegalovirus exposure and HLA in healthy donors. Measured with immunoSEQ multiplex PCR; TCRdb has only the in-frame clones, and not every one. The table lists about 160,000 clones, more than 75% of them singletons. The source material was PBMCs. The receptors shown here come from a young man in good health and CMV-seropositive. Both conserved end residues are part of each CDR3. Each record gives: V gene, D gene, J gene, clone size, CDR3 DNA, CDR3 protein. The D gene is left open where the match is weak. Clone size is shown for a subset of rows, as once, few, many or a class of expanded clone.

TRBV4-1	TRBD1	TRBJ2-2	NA	TGCGCCAGCAGCCAACCCCCGGTGGGACAGTCGAACACCGGGGAGCTGTTTTTT	CASSQPPVGQSNTGELFF
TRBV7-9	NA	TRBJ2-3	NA	TGTGCCAGCAGCCTCTTGAGTTCAGCGGATACGCAGTATTTT	CASSLLSSADTQYF
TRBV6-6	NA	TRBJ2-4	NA	TGTGCCAGCAGTTACGGAGAGGGAAGCATTCAGTACTTC	CASSYGEGSIQYF
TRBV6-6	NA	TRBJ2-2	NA	TGTGCCAGCAGTTACTCGAGCGGGCGTCACACCGGGGAGCTGTTTTTT	CASSYSSGRHTGELFF
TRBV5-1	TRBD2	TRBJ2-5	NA	TGCGCCAGCAGCTTGGGGGGCGGGAGTCAAGAGACCCAGTACTTC	CASSLGGGSQETQYF
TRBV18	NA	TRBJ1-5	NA	TGTGCCAGCTCACGCGACAGTTATAGCAATCAGCCCCAGCATTTT	CASSRDSYSNQPQHF
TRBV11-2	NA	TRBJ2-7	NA	TGTGCCAGCAGCGGACGCCCCTCTGGACAGCACTACGAGCAGTACTTC	CASSGRPSGQHYEQYF
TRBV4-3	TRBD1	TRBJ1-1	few	TGCGCCAGCAGCCAAGAACAGGGACAGGGCTTAAAGGCTTTCTTT	CASSQEQGQGLKAFF
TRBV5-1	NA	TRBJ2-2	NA	TGCGCCAGCCGGGAAGCCGTTAGCAGTTCCGGGGAGCTGTTTTTT	CASREAVSSSGELFF
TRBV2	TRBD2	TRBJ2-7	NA	TGTGCCAGCAGTGCTGGACTAGCGGAGACCTACGAGCAGTACTTC	CASSAGLAETYEQYF
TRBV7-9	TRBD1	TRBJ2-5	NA	TGTTCCAGCAGCTTTGGGACAGAGCAGTACTTC	CSSSFGTEQYF
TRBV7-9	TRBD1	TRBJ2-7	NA	TGTGCCAGCAGCTCCCGGACAGGCAAAGAAACCTACGAGCAGTACTTC	CASSSRTGKETYEQYF
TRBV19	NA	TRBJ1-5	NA	TGTGCCAGTAGCCCCGGGATTGGACCCCAGCATTTT	CASSPGIGPQHF
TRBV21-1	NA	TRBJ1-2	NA	TGTGACAGCAGCAATACTTGGGAGGGAGGGATTCTATATTTATACTATGGCTACACCTTC	CDSSNTWEGGILYLYYGYTF
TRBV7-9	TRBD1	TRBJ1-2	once	TGTGCCAGCAGCTCTAGGGGGCCTGCCTATGGCTACACCTTC	CASSSRGPAYGYTF
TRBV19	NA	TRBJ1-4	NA	TGTGCCAGTAGTAGTGAACGGACACGCTCGGGTGAAAAACTGTTTTTT	CASSSERTRSGEKLFF
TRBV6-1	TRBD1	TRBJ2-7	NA	TGTGCCAGCAGAAAGGGACAGGGGAACTCCTACGAGCAGTACTTC	CASRKGQGNSYEQYF
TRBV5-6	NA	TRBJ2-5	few	TGTGCCAGCAGCTTGAGAGGGGGTCAAGAGACCCAGTACTTC	CASSLRGGQETQYF
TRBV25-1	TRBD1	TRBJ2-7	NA	TGTGCCAGCAGTGAACCGGGACAGGGGGCCTACGAGCAGTACTTC	CASSEPGQGAYEQYF
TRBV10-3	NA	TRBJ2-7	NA	TGTGCCATCAGTGGGGGAGGACTCACTCTGAACGAGCAGTACTTC	CAISGGGLTLNEQYF
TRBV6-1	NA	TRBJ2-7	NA	TGTGCCAGCAGTGACCCCCCCCTGCGTTACGAGCAGTACTTC	CASSDPPLRYEQYF
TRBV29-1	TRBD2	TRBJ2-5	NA	TGCAGCGTTGGGGGAGGGCGGGAGACCCAAGAGACCCAGTACTTC	CSVGGGRETQETQYF
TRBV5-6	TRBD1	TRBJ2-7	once	TGTGCCAGCAGCTTGGGAGGGACAGCCTACGAGCAGTACTTC	CASSLGGTAYEQYF
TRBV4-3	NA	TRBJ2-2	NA	TGCGCCAGCAGCCAGGGCCATACCGCGAACACCGGGGAGCTGTTTTTT	CASSQGHTANTGELFF
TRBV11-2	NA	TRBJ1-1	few	TGTGCCAGCAGACTGCGGGAGAACACTGAAGCTTTCTTT	CASRLRENTEAFF
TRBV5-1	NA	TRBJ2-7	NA	TGCGCCAGCAGCCAGGACAGCGCGCCTCCCTACGAGCAGTACTTC	CASSQDSAPPYEQYF
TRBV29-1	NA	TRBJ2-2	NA	TGCAGCGTTAAGGACAGAGCGGCCGGGGAGCTGTTTTTT	CSVKDRAAGELFF
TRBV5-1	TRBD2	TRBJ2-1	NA	TGCGCCAGCAGCCCAACTAGCGGGCGGATCCACAATGAGCAGTTCTTC	CASSPTSGRIHNEQFF